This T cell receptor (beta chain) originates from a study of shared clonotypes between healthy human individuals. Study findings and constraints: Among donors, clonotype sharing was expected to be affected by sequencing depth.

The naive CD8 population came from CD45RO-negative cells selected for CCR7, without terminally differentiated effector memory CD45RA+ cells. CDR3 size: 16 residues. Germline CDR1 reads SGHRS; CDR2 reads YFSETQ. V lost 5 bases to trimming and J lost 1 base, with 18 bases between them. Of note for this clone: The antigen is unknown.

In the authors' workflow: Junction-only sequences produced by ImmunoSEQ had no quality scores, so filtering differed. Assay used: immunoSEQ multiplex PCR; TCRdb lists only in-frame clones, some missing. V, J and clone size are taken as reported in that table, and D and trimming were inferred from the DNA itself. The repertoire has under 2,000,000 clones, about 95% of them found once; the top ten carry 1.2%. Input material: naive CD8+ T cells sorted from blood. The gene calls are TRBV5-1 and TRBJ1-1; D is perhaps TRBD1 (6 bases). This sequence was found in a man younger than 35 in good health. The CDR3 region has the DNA TGCGCCAGCAGTGGGGACACCCCCTGGGAGAACACTGAAGCTTTCTTT. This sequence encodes CASSGDTPWENTEAFF.